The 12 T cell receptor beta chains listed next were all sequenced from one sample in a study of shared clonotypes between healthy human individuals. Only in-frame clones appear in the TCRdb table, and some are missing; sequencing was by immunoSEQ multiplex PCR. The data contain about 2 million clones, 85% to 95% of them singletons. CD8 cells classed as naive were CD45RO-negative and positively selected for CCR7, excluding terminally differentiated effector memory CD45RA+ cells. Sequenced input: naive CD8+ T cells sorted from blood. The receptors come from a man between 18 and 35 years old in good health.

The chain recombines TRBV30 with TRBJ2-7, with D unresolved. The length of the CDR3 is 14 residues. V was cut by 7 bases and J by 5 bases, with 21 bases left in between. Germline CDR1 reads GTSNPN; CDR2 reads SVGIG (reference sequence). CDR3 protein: CASTPTGARDEQYF. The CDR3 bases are TGTGCCTCGACTCCTACGGGTGCTCGGGACGAGCAGTACTTC.

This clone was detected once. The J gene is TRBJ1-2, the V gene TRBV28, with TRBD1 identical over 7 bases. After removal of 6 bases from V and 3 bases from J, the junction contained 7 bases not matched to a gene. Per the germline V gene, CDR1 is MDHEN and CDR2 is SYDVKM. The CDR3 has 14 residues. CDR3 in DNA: TGTGCCAGCAGGGATGTCGGGACAGACTATGGCTACACCTTC. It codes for CASRDVGTDYGYTF.

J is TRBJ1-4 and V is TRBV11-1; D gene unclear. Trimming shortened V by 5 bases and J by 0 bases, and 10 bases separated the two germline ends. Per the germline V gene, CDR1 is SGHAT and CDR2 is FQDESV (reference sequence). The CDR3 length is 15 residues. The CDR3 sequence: CASSEDLSTNEKLFF. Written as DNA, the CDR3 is TGTGCCAGCAGCGAGGACCTTTCAACTAATGAAAAACTGTTTTTT.

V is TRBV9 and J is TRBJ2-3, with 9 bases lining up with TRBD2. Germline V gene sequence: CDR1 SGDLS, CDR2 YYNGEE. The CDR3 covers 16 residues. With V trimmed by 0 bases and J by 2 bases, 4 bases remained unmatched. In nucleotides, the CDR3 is TGTGCCAGCAGCGTAGAAGGCGGGGGGGACACAGATACGCAGTATTTT. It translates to CASSVEGGGDTDTQYF.

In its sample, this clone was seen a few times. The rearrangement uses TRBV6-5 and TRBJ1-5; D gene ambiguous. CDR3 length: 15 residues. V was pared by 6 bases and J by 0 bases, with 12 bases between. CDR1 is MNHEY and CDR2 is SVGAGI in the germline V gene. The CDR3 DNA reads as TGTGCCAGCAGCCCCCATGAGGGTAGCAATCAGCCCCAGCATTTT. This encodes CASSPHEGSNQPQHF.

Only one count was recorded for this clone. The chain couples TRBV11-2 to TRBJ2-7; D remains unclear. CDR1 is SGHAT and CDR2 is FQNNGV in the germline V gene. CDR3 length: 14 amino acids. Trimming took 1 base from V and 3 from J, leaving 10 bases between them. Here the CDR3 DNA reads TGTGCCAGCAGCTTAGTAGGGTCGGACTACGAGCAGTACTTC. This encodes CASSLVGSDYEQYF. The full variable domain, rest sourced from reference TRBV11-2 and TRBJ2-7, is EAGVAQSPRYKIIEKRQSVAFWCNPISGHATLYWYQQILGQGPKLLIQFQNNGVVDDSQLPKDRFSAERLKGVDSTLKIQPAKLEDSAVYLCASSLVGSDYEQYFGPGTRLTVT.

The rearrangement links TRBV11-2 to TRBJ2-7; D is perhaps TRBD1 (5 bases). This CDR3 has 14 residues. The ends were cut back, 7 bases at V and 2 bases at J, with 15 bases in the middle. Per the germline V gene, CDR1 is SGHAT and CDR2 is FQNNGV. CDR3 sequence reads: CASTPTGVTYEQYF. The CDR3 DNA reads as TGTGCCAGCACCCCCACAGGAGTGACCTACGAGCAGTACTTC.

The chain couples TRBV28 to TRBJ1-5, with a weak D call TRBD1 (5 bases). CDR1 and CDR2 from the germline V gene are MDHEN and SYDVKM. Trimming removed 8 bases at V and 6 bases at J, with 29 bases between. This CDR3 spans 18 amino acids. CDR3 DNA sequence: TGTGCCAGCCAAACCAATACAGGAAACCGATTAAGCCCTCAGCCCCAGCATTTT. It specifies CASQTNTGNRLSPQPQHF.

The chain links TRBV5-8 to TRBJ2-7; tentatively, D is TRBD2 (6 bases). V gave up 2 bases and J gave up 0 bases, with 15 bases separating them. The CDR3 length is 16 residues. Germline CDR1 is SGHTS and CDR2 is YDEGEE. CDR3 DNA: TGTGCCAGCAGCTTCGTAGCGGCCGGGGGCTCCTACGAGCAGTACTTC. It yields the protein CASSFVAAGGSYEQYF.

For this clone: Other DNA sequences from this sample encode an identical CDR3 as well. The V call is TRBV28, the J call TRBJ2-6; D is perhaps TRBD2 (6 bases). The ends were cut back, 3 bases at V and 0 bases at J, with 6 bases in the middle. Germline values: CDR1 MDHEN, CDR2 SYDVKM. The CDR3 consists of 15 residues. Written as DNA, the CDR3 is TGTGCCAGCAGTTTGGGGGGCTCTGGGGCCAACGTCCTGACTTTC. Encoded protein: CASSLGGSGANVLTF. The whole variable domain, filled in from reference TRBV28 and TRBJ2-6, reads DVKVTQSSRYLVKRTGEKVFLECVQDMDHENMFWYRQDPGLGLRLIYFSYDVKMKEKGDIPEGYSVSREKKERFSLILESASTNQTSMYLCASSLGGSGANVLTFGAGSRLTVL.

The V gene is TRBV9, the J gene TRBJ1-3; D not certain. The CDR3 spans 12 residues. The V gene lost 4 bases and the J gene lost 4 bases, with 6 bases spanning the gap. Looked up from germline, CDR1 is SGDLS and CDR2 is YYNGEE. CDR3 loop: CASSLAGNTIYF. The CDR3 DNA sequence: TGTGCCAGCAGCCTTGCCGGAAACACCATATATTTT. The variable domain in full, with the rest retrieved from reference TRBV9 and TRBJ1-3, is DSGVTQTPKHLITATGQRVTLRCSPRSGDLSVYWYQQSLDQGLQFLIQYYNGEERAKGNILERFSAQQFPDLHSELNLSSLELGDSALYFCASSLAGNTIYFGEGSWLTVV.

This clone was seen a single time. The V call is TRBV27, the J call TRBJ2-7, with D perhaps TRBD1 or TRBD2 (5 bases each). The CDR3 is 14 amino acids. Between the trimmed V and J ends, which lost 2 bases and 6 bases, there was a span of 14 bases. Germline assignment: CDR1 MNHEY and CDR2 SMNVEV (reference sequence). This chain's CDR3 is CASSLDGAHGEQYF. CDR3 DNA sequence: TGTGCCAGCAGTTTAGACGGGGCGCATGGCGAGCAGTACTTC.